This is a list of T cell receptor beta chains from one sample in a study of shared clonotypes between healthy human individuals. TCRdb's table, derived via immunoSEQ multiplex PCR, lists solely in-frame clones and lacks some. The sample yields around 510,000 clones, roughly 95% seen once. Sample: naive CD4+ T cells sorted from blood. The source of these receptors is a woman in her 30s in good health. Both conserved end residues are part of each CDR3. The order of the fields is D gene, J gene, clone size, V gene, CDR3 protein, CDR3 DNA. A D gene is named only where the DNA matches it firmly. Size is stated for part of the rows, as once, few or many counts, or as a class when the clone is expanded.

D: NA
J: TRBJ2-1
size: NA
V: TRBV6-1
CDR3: CASREGAYNEQFF
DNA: TGTGCCAGCAGGGAGGGGGCCTACAATGAGCAGTTCTTC

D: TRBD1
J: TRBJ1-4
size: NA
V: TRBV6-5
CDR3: CASSRGQGFEKLFF
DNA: TGTGCCAGCAGCCGGGGACAGGGGTTTGAAAAACTGTTTTTT

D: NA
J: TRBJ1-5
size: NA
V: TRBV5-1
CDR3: CASSYDSNQPQHF
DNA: TGCGCCAGCAGCTACGACAGCAATCAGCCCCAGCATTTT

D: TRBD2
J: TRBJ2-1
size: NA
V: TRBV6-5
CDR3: CASRRGGSSYNEQFF
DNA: TGTGCCAGCAGGCGGGGGGGTAGCTCCTACAATGAGCAGTTCTTC

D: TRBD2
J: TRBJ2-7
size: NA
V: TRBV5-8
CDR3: CASIRTSGRIEQYF
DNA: TGTGCCAGCATACGGACTAGCGGGAGGATCGAGCAGTACTTC

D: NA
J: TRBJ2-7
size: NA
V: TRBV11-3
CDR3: CASSSTGSTYEQYF
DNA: TGTGCCAGCAGCTCTACCGGGAGTACATACGAGCAGTACTTC

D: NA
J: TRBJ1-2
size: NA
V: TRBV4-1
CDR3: CASSHPPRGVGYTF
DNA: TGCGCCAGCAGCCACCCCCCTCGGGGGGTTGGCTACACCTTC

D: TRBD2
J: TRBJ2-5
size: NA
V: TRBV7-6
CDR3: CAILAGGRGETQYF
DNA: TGTGCCATTCTAGCGGGAGGCCGAGGGGAGACCCAGTACTTC

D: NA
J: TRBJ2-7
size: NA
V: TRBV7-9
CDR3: CASSLGGGYEQYF
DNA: TGTGCCAGCAGCTTAGGAGGGGGGTACGAGCAGTACTTC

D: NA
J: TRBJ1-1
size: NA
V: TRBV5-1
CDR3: CASSFKGTQGATEAFF
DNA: TGCGCCAGCAGCTTCAAGGGGACACAAGGGGCCACTGAAGCTTTCTTT

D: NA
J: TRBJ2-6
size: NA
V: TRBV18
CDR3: CASSPMSSSPSGANVLTF
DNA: TGTGCCAGCTCACCAATGAGTTCATCTCCCTCTGGGGCCAACGTCCTGACTTTC

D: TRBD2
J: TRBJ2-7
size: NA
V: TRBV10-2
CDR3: CASARLAGGLDEQYF
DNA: TGCGCCAGCGCCAGACTAGCGGGAGGCCTTGACGAGCAGTACTTC

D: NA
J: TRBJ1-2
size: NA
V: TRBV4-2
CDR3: CASSQDRTGVNYGYTF
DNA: TGTGCCAGCAGCCAAGATAGGACCGGTGTTAACTATGGCTACACCTTC

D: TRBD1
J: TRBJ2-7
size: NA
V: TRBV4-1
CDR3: CASSLNRDRTYEQYF
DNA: TGCGCCAGCAGCCTAAACCGGGACAGAACCTACGAGCAGTACTTC

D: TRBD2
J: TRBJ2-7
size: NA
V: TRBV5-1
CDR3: CASSSALAGGPIEQYF
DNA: TGCGCCAGCAGCTCCGCTTTAGCGGGAGGGCCTATCGAGCAGTACTTC

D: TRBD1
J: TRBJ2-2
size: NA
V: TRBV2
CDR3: CASRNRGPGELFF
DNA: TGTGCCAGCAGAAACAGGGGGCCCGGGGAGCTGTTTTTT

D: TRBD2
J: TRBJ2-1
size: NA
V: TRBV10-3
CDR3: CATGLAGVNEQFF
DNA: TGTGCCACCGGACTAGCGGGAGTAAATGAGCAGTTCTTC

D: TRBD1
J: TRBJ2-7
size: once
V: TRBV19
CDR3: CASSTDRGHHEQYF
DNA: TGTGCCAGTAGTACGGACAGGGGGCACCACGAGCAGTACTTC

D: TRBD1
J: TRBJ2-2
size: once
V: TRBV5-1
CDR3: CASTLGGQGTAELFF
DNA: TGCGCCAGCACCCTAGGAGGACAGGGGACCGCGGAGCTGTTTTTT

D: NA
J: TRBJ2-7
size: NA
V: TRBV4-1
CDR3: CASSQVGGWNYNEQYF
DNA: TGCGCCAGCAGCCAAGTCGGAGGGTGGAATTATAACGAGCAGTACTTC

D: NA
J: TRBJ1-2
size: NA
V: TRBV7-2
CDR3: CASSLQLRDYGYTF
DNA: TGTGCCAGCAGCTTACAGCTGAGGGACTATGGCTACACCTTC

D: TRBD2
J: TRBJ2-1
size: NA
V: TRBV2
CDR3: CASIDGGLAGGQYNEQFF
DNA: TGTGCCAGCATCGACGGCGGACTAGCGGGAGGGCAGTACAATGAGCAGTTCTTC

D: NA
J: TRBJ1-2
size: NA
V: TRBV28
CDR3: CASSNGGSGGYGYTF
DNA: TGTGCCAGCAGCAATGGGGGGTCTGGGGGCTATGGCTACACCTTC

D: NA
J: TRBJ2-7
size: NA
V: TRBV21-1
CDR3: CATTLKGRPGKYEQYF
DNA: TGTGCCACCACCCTTAAGGGAAGACCGGGCAAATACGAGCAGTACTTC

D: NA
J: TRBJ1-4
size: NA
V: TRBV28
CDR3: CASSPPLQGSANEKLFF
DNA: TGTGCCAGCAGCCCCCCCCTGCAGGGGTCGGCTAATGAAAAACTGTTTTTT

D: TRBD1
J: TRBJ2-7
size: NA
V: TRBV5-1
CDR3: CASSRTGEYEQYF
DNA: TGCGCCAGCAGCAGGACAGGGGAGTACGAGCAGTACTTC

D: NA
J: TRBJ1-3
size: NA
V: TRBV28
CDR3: CASSTPQWTGNTIYF
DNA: TGTGCCAGCAGCACCCCGCAGTGGACTGGAAACACCATATATTTT

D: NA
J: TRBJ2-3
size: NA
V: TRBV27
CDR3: CASSPMGAADTQYF
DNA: TGTGCCAGCAGCCCCATGGGGGCGGCAGATACGCAGTATTTT

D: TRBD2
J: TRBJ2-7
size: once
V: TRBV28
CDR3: CASPPSGSDSSYEQYF
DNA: TGTGCCAGCCCCCCTAGCGGGAGTGATAGCTCCTACGAGCAGTACTTC

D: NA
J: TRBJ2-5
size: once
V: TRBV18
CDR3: CASSPYGEETQYF
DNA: TGTGCCAGCTCCCCCTATGGGGAAGAGACCCAGTACTTC

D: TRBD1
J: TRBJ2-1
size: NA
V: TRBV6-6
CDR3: CATSTGVNEQFF
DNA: TGTGCCACAAGTACAGGGGTCAATGAGCAGTTCTTC

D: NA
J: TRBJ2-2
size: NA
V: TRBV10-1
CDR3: CASSEQGVGELFF
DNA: TGCGCCAGCAGTGAGCAGGGTGTCGGGGAGCTGTTTTTT

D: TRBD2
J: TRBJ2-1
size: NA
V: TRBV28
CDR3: CASSPPVKAGVNEQFF
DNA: TGTGCCAGCAGCCCGCCGGTTAAAGCGGGAGTTAATGAGCAGTTCTTC

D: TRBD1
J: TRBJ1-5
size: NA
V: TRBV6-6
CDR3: CASTQGAREGQPQHF
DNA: TGTGCCAGCACACAGGGGGCGCGAGAAGGCCAGCCCCAGCATTTT

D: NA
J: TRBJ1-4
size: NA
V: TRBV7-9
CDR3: CASSSIKRTPGNEKLFF
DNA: TGTGCCAGCAGCTCAATAAAAAGAACGCCAGGAAATGAAAAACTGTTTTTT

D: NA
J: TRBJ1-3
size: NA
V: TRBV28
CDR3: CASSPTGVHHGNTIYF
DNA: TGTGCCAGCAGTCCCACGGGGGTACATCATGGAAACACCATATATTTT

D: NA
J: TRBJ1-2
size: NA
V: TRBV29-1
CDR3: CSAPGAGDGYTF
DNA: TGCAGCGCGCCCGGGGCGGGGGACGGCTACACCTTC

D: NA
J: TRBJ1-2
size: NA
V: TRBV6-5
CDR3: CASSYTTGHYTF
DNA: TGTGCCAGCAGTTACACCACAGGGCACTACACCTTC

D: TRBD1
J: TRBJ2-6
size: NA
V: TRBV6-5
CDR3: CASRRGSGANVLTF
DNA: TGTGCCAGCCGCAGGGGGTCTGGGGCCAACGTCCTGACTTTC

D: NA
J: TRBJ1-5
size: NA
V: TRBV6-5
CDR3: CASSYSGYSNQPQHF
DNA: TGTGCCAGCAGTTACTCCGGCTATAGCAATCAGCCCCAGCATTTT

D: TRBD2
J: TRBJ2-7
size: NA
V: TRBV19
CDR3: CASSFSSGVAGVSEQYF
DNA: TGTGCCAGTAGCTTCAGCTCGGGGGTAGCGGGAGTATCCGAGCAGTACTTC

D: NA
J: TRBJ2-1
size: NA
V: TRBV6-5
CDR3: CASRDDRSSYNEQFF
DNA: TGTGCCAGCAGGGACGACAGGAGCTCCTACAATGAGCAGTTCTTC

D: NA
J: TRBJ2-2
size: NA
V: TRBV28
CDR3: CASSFRPRDTGELFF
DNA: TGTGCCAGCAGTTTTAGGCCCAGGGACACCGGGGAGCTGTTTTTT

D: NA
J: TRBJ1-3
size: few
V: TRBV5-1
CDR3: CASSAPGNTIYF
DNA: TGCGCCAGCAGCGCCCCTGGAAACACCATATATTTT

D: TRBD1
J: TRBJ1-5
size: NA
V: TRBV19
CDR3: CASSMGGQGPSPQHF
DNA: TGTGCCAGTAGTATGGGGGGACAGGGGCCATCGCCCCAGCATTTT

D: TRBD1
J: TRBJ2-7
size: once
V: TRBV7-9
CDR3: CASSGQGYEQYF
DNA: TGTGCCAGCAGCGGACAGGGCTACGAGCAGTACTTC

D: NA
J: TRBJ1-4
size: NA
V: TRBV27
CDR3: CASSLGGGLNEKLFF
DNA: TGTGCCAGCAGCTTAGGTGGGGGCCTTAATGAAAAACTGTTTTTT

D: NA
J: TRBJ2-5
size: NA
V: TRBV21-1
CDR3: CASRLAAGGEETQYF
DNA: TGTGCCAGCAGGCTGGCAGCTGGGGGCGAAGAGACCCAGTACTTC

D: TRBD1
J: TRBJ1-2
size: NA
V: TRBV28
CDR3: CASSWTGIGYGYTF
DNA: TGTGCCAGCAGTTGGACAGGGATAGGCTATGGCTACACCTTC